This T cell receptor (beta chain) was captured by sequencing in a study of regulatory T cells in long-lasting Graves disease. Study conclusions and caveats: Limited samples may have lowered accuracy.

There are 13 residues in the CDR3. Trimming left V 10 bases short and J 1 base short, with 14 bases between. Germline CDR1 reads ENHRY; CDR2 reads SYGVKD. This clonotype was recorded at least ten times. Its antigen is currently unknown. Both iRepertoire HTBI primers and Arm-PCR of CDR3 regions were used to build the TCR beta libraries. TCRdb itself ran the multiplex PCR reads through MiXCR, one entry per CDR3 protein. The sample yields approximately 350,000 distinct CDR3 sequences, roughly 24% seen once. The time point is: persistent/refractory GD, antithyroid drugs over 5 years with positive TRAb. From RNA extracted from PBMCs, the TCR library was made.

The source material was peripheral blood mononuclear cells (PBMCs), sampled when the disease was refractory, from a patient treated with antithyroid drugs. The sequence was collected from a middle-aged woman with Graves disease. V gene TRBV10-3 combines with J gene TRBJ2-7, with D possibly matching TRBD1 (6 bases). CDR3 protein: CATSPGTSYEQYF. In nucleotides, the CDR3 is TGTGCCACCTCCCCAGGGACATCCTACGAGCAGTACTTC.